This entry describes one T cell receptor (beta chain). Its target is not known. The data were taken from a study of a mutant IDH1 vaccine in newly diagnosed glioma. Study background: The initiation of vaccination occurred 4-6 weeks after radiotherapy alone, or with temozolomide cycles. Mean patient age was about 40 years; approximately 62% were male and approximately 38% female.

As to time point: week 11, during vaccination. Every single dose of the vaccine, 300 ug of mutant IDH1 20-mer peptide, came with topical imiquimod. General study points: Immune responses induced by vaccination arose in approximately 93% of the patients.

The ends were cut back, 5 bases at V and 2 bases at J, with 7 bases in the middle. This CDR3 spans 13 amino acids. Germline V gene data show CDR1 as KGHSH and CDR2 as LQKENI. Method: immunoSEQ multiplex PCR; TCRdb's copy keeps in-frame clones and lacks some. The table records approximately 64,000 clones, less than 85% of them present only once. J is TRBJ1-5 and V is TRBV18; D unresolved. The clonotype was recovered from a woman between 50 and 59 years old with glioma. The sequencing here drew on PBMCs, taken from a glioma patient whose treatment included an IDH1 peptide vaccine. For the CDR3, the DNA is TGTGCCAGCTCAGAGGGTCGCAATCAGCCCCAGCATTTT. Translating gives CASSEGRNQPQHF.